This T cell receptor (beta chain) was captured in a study of blood T cell repertoires in COVID-19 (dated by TCRdb to about 2020). In terms of the full investigation: Samples from collaborators originated in the United States, Italy and Spain and spanned both the acute and convalescent phases of COVID-19. Sample metadata almost always included a de-identified subject ID, COVID-19 status, age in years and sex. A freely available public database, intended as a resource for researchers studying the immune response to SARS-CoV-2, is where the repertoires were released. HLA class I and class II types, where available, came from metadata supplied by the sample provider rather than from assay-based typing. The samples were drawn from two sources: the first 160 participants of the ongoing ImmuneRACE study, and fewer than 1,500 subjects contributed by 6 global collaborators. The material from the prospective study consisted of cDNA or gDNA derived from T cells, B-cell-depleted T cells, or PBMCs. The dataset comprised deeply sampled blood TCRbeta repertoires from subjects exposed to, actively infected with, or recovered from COVID-19. Broad study findings and their caveats: How much clinical and demographic metadata was included differed by source and by participant, and the metadata was provided uncurated.

Of note for this clone: Its antigen is not yet known. Nothing much larger sits one base from this clone, and base qualities are not available.

Collaborating institutions collected whole blood in K2EDTA tubes following their own protocols. For TCRbeta analysis, collaborators shipped samples in one of three forms: frozen whole blood, isolated PBMCs, or DNA extracted from either of those sample types. For CDR1 and CDR2, the germline V gene lists SGHTA and FQGTGA. V trim: 5 bases; J trim: 0 bases; unmatched bases: 4. The CDR3 spans 16 residues, from the cysteine through the phenylalanine. The DNA shown is the 48-base CDR3, in frame from base 1. TCRbeta CDR3 regions were amplified from genomic DNA using the immunoSEQ Assay, a bias-controlled multiplex PCR. In the paper's pipeline: Within the assay, amplification of reference gene primers was used to estimate how many nucleated cells each sample contained. To quantify the absolute abundance of each unique TCRbeta CDR3 rearrangement, sequence reads were collapsed and filtered. For each sample, productive Simpson clonality was calculated as the square root of Simpson's diversity index over productive rearrangements. Entries here come from immuneACCESS through TCRdb and include only in-frame sequences with V and J called. Some clones fail to appear in such tables; in the studies checked, an unresolved V gene covers under half of the shortfall, and the cause of the remainder is unknown. That table is the source of V, J and clone size, and D and trimming were worked out from the DNA. Counted in this sample were some 80,000 clones; more than 75% of them appeared once. Around 21% of the sample belongs to the ten largest clones.

This TCR derives from a woman at least 80 years old with active or convalescent COVID-19. The sequence joins TRBV7-3 to TRBJ2-2; 9 junctional bases match TRBD2. Material for sequencing was peripheral blood. The CDR3 protein is CASSLIAGANTGELFF. The bases are TGTGCCAGCAGCCTAATAGCGGGGGCGAACACCGGGGAGCTGTTTTTT.